These 22 T cell receptor beta chains were all obtained from the same sample, sequenced in a study of shared clonotypes between healthy human individuals. Data came from immunoSEQ multiplex PCR; TCRdb stores just in-frame clones and leaves some out. The sample records about 490,000 clones, over 60% being singletons. Material for sequencing was PBMCs. The receptor set was obtained from a woman aged 40 to 50 in good health. Some clones in this sample may be carry-over from other donors' samples.

In nucleotides, the CDR3 is TGCGCCAGCAGCCACACACGGACAGGGGGCAATCAGCCCCAGCATTTT. Its protein is CASSHTRTGGNQPQHF. The V and J genes are TRBV4-1 and TRBJ1-5; TRBD1 aligns across 9 bases. The CDR3 totals 16 residues. Germline CDR1 reads MGHRA; CDR2 reads YSYEKL. J lost 2 bases, V lost 3 bases, and 5 bases had no gene match.

In regard to this clone: Other DNA sequences of this sample code for an identical CDR3. The J gene is TRBJ1-1, the V gene TRBV28, with unresolved D. This CDR3 contains 12 residues. V shed 3 bases and J shed 5 bases, with 7 bases lying between them. CDR1 and CDR2 from the germline V gene are MDHEN and SYDVKM. CDR3 DNA sequence: TGTGCCAGCAGTTTGTTGAGGACTGAAGCTTTCTTT. It translates to CASSLLRTEAFF.

The chain employs TRBV6-5 and TRBJ2-3; tentative D call: TRBD1 (6 bases). Germline V gene data show CDR1 as MNHEY and CDR2 as SVGAGI. V was clipped by 2 bases and J by 11 bases, with 11 bases between them. The length of the CDR3 is 12 residues. CDR3 residues: CASSYAGAVQYF. CDR3 DNA sequence: TGTGCCAGCAGTTACGCAGGGGCTGTGCAGTATTTT.

This chain connects TRBV30 to TRBJ2-1; 12 bases fit TRBD2. This CDR3 is 13 amino acids long. After removal of 6 bases from V and 5 bases from J, the junction contained 2 bases not matched to a gene. Germline CDR1 is GTSNPN and CDR2 is SVGIG (reference sequence). CDR3 DNA sequence: TGTGCCTGCCTAGCGGGAGGGAACAATGAGCAGTTCTTC. Translated: CACLAGGNNEQFF.

CDR3 sequence reads: CASSYGGLNQPQHF. CDR3 sequence (DNA): TGTGCCAGCAGTTATGGCGGACTCAATCAGCCCCAGCATTTT. The chain joins TRBV6-6 to TRBJ1-5; the D is unclear. Per the germline V gene, CDR1 is MNHNY and CDR2 is SVGAGI (reference sequence). Trimming cost V 3 bases and J 3 bases, with 9 bases left between them. The CDR3 extends over 14 amino acids.

The V call is TRBV6-5, the J call TRBJ2-5; a possible D gene is TRBD2 (7 bases). CDR1 is MNHEY, CDR2 SVGAGI, per germline. The CDR3 is 13 amino acids. V was trimmed by 8 bases and J by 2 bases, leaving 12 bases between them. The DNA of the CDR3 is TGTGCCAGCTGTGGGGGGGCTCAAGAGACCCAGTACTTC. Protein sequence: CASCGGAQETQYF.

The chain has TRBV28 and TRBJ1-4, with D possibly being TRBD1 (5 bases). This CDR3 has 15 residues. Germline V gene lookup returns CDR1 MDHEN and CDR2 SYDVKM. The V end lost 7 bases, the J end lost 8 bases, and 20 bases lay between the germline ends. The CDR3 here is CASTPRGREGEKLFF. The CDR3 DNA sequence: TGTGCCAGCACCCCTCGGGGCAGGGAGGGCGAAAAACTGTTTTTT. The whole variable domain, remainder taken from reference TRBV28 and TRBJ1-4, is DVKVTQSSRYLVKRTGEKVFLECVQDMDHENMFWYRQDPGLGLRLIYFSYDVKMKEKGDIPEGYSVSREKKERFSLILESASTNQTSMYLCASTPRGREGEKLFFGSGTQLSVL.

A word on this clone: The junction differs from germline at one of its ends, possibly a read error. The chain has TRBV7-2 and TRBJ2-3, with 10 bases matching TRBD2. Germline V lookup: CDR1 SGHTA, CDR2 FQGNSA. CDR3 length equals 16 residues. In DNA form, the CDR3 reads TGTGCCAGCAGCTTAGTAGCTAGCGGGAGCAGAGATACGCAGTATTTT. Protein: CASSLVASGSRDTQYF.

This clone was found once. This chain connects TRBV7-2 to TRBJ2-5; TRBD2 matches 8 bases. This CDR3 region has 14 residues. Germline lookup yields CDR1 SGHTA and CDR2 FQGNSA. J was trimmed by 5 bases and V by 2 bases; bases with no gene match: 4. The CDR3 here is CASSLRSGGETQYF. Here the CDR3 DNA reads TGTGCCAGCAGCTTAAGGTCGGGGGGGGAGACCCAGTACTTC.

CDR3 in amino acids: CASSQETTTKEFF. CDR3 sequence (DNA): TGCGCCAGCAGCCAAGAGACAACGACGAAGGAGTTCTTC. This chain uses TRBV4-1 with TRBJ2-1, with unresolved D. The CDR3 totals 13 residues. Germline V gives CDR1 MGHRA, CDR2 YSYEKL. Deletions cut 0 bases from V and 14 bases from J, with 14 bases between.

V and J are TRBV6-4 and TRBJ2-2; unclear D gene. V was pared by 3 bases and J by 5 bases, with 7 bases between. This CDR3 comprises 13 residues. CDR1 MRHNA and CDR2 SNTAGT come from the germline V gene. Here the CDR3 reads CASSDGVTGELFF. CDR3 bases: TGTGCCAGCAGTGATGGGGTTACCGGGGAGCTGTTTTTT.

The chain couples TRBV19 to TRBJ1-2; the D gene is possibly TRBD1 (6 bases). V was clipped by 1 base and J by 5 bases, with 11 bases between them. Germline V gene sequence: CDR1 LNHDA, CDR2 SQIVND (reference sequence). The CDR3 is 14 residues long. CDR3 DNA sequence: TGTGCCAGTAGTATAGGGACAGCGTTATATGGCTACACCTTC. Translation gives CASSIGTALYGYTF.

This rearrangement joins TRBV30 to TRBJ1-4, with D unresolved. Per the germline V gene, CDR1 is GTSNPN and CDR2 is SVGIG (reference sequence). The CDR3 loop spans 16 amino acids. Trimming stripped 1 base from V and 0 bases from J, with 12 bases between. CDR3 nucleotide sequence: TGTGCCTGGAGTGCCCCGGGAGCTCCAACTAATGAAAAACTGTTTTTT. It specifies CAWSAPGAPTNEKLFF.

The V call is TRBV2, the J call TRBJ2-5; either TRBD1 or TRBD2 may supply D (5 bases each). V lost 6 bases, J lost 7 bases, and 12 bases lay in between. Germline V gives CDR1 SNHLY, CDR2 FYNNEI. This CDR3 has 12 residues. The CDR3 DNA follows: TGTGCCAGCAGGGGGACGGCATGGACCCAGTACTTC. This sequence encodes CASRGTAWTQYF.

The count of this clone is one. The chain is built from TRBV19 and TRBJ2-2; D is uncertain. The CDR3 sequence is 13 residues long. Germline CDR1 and CDR2: LNHDA and SQIVND (reference sequence). The V end lost 6 bases, the J end lost 4 bases, and 9 bases lay between the germline ends. The CDR3 DNA sequence: TGTGCCAGTAGCCAACACGGCACCGGGGAGCTGTTTTTT. It yields the protein CASSQHGTGELFF.

This clone occurred once. The chain recombines TRBV18 with TRBJ1-1; TRBD1 aligns across 7 bases. Germline values: CDR1 KGHSH, CDR2 LQKENI. The CDR3 consists of 15 residues. The J segment lost 0 bases and the V segment lost 3 bases, leaving 4 bases of the junction unmatched. In nucleotides, the CDR3 is TGTGCCAGCTCACCCGGGACAGTGATGAACACTGAAGCTTTCTTT. Amino acid sequence: CASSPGTVMNTEAFF.

The chain employs TRBV5-6 and TRBJ2-7; 8 nucleotides line up with TRBD2. CDR1 and CDR2 from the germline V gene are SGHDT and YYEEEE. The V gene end was trimmed by 4 bases and the J gene end by 4 bases; junction bases not matched to a gene: 10. This CDR3 comprises 15 residues. CDR3 sequence: CASSPPGTRDYEQYF. CDR3 DNA: TGTGCCAGCAGCCCTCCGGGGACTAGAGATTACGAGCAGTACTTC.

This chain links TRBV6-5 with TRBJ1-2; D not certain. This CDR3 is 14 amino acids long. Trimming removed 4 bases from V and 0 bases from J, with 9 bases in between. Per germline, CDR1 MNHEY and CDR2 SVGAGI. The CDR3 DNA follows: TGTGCCAGCAGTTTCCGAGTAACTAACTATGGCTACACCTTC. Translation gives CASSFRVTNYGYTF.

The J gene is TRBJ2-4, the V gene TRBV4-3; D is perhaps TRBD1 or TRBD2 (6 bases each). Trimming pared 0 bases from V and 4 bases from J, leaving 13 bases between. This CDR3 spans 16 amino acids. Germline V gene sequence: CDR1 LGHNA, CDR2 YSLEER. DNA of the CDR3: TGCGCCAGCAGCCAAGATGGTAGGGGGGCTAAAAACATTCAGTACTTC. Its protein product is CASSQDGRGAKNIQYF.

The chain is built from TRBV30 and TRBJ2-3; D is undetermined. CDR3 size: 12 residues. V dropped 0 bases and J dropped 3 bases, with 4 bases sitting between them. Per the germline V gene, CDR1 is GTSNPN and CDR2 is SVGIG (reference sequence). The CDR3 bases are TGTGCCTGGAGTGTACAGACAGATACGCAGTATTTT. Its protein is CAWSVQTDTQYF.

This chain uses TRBV6-5 with TRBJ2-2, with unresolved D. There are 15 residues in the CDR3. Trimming shortened V by 2 bases and J by 6 bases, and 13 bases separated the two germline ends. Germline CDR1 MNHEY, CDR2 SVGAGI. The CDR3 DNA is TGTGCCAGCAGTTACGGGCAGCATCACCCCGGGGAGCTGTTTTTT. Translation: CASSYGQHHPGELFF.

The V call is TRBV30, the J call TRBJ1-4, with TRBD1 matching over 9 bases. The CDR3 totals 15 residues. Looked up from germline, CDR1 is GTSNPN and CDR2 is SVGIG (reference sequence). J was trimmed by 7 bases and V by 2 bases; bases with no gene match: 8. The CDR3 DNA is TGTGCCTGGAGTCCCCCCGGGACAGGGTTTGAAAAACTGTTTTTT. Protein: CAWSPPGTGFEKLFF.